The clone carrying this T cell receptor (beta chain) was recorded at least ten times. Its antigen is as yet unknown. This entry is derived from a study of T-cell reconstitution after alpha-beta-depleted transplantation in children. CDR1 is SQVTM and CDR2 is ANQGSEA in the germline V gene. V lost 7 bases and J 4 bases, leaving 11 bases between the germline ends. The CDR3 sequence is 12 residues long. The authors prepared the TCRbeta library with unique molecular identifiers. TCRdb re-called the PCR reads with MiXCR, one entry per CDR3 protein. The sample includes roughly 52,000 distinct CDR3 sequences, about 5.7% of them seen just once. Study-wide results and limits: The origin of high day-60 TCRbeta diversity in some patients lay in surviving recipient T cells and thymic progenitors. Hyperexpanded clones declined; after one year, newly produced T cells mostly supplied diversity. Expanded graft clones numbering several hundred reportedly gave rise to alpha-beta T cells about two months after transplant.

The receptor comes from a female patient aged 2-10 years who had a stem cell transplant for aplastic anemia, so the T cells may come from the graft donor. The V and J genes are TRBV29-1 and TRBJ2-1, with D tentatively TRBD1 (6 bases). Sequenced here: PBMCs, mostly from graft donor cells, sampled 60 days after TCRalphabeta/CD19-depleted stem cell transplant. The CDR3 loop is CSGRDTYNEQFF. The CDR3 DNA reads TGCAGCGGAAGGGACACGTACAATGAGCAGTTCTTC.